This T cell receptor beta chain derives from a study of a mutant IDH1 vaccine in newly diagnosed glioma. The overall study: Vaccines were first given 4-6 weeks after radiotherapy alone, or with temozolomide cycles.

Germline V lookup: CDR1 SGHNT, CDR2 YYREEE (reference sequence). This CDR3 spans 15 amino acids. The V and J ends lost 4 bases and 10 bases, in that order; junction bases with no gene match: 10. Time point reported: week 35, safety follow-up. Vaccine doses each comprised 300 ug of mutant IDH1 20-mer peptide, with topical imiquimod. The study's findings and limits: Top peripheral T cell clonotype shifts appeared unrelated to pseudoprogression. Altogether, roughly 93% of patients exhibited vaccine-induced immune responses.

As for this clone: The antigen remains unidentified.

The data were produced by immunoSEQ multiplex PCR, yet TCRdb's version contains in-frame clones alone and is incomplete. Of over 65,000 clones in the sample, 80% to 85% were seen once. The chain joins TRBV5-4 to TRBJ2-6, with 8 positions matching TRBD1. The clonotype originates from a man younger than 35 with glioma. The sample consisted of PBMCs, taken from a glioma patient whose treatment included an IDH1 peptide vaccine. The CDR3 DNA reads TGTGCCAGCAGCCCAGGACAGGGCGGACCTAACGTCCTGACTTTC. It specifies CASSPGQGGPNVLTF.